These 20 T cell receptor beta chains originate from one sample sequenced in a study of T cells after yellow fever vaccination. One entry per CDR3 protein, called by TCRdb with MiXCR from the 5' RACE reads. The data show some 200,000 distinct CDR3 sequences, with roughly 3.3% seen just once and 2.5% to 3.5% held by the top ten. Specimen: CD4+ T cells sorted from PBMCs, collected 10 days after the yellow fever booster vaccination. The origin of the receptors is a man aged 18 to 30 who received the YFV17D yellow fever vaccine.

This clonotype was picked up many times. The CDR3 is CASSERPNQETQYF. As DNA, the CDR3 is TGCGCCAGCAGCGAACGGCCTAATCAAGAGACCCAGTACTTC. The chain couples TRBV5-1 to TRBJ2-5; D is unclear. This CDR3 contains 14 residues. Trimming cost V 4 bases and J 2 bases, with 12 bases left between them. CDR1 is SGHRS, CDR2 YFSETQ, per germline.

This chain joins TRBV20-1 and TRBJ2-2; no reliable D call. V was trimmed by 0 bases and J by 6 bases, leaving 8 bases between them. CDR1 and CDR2 from the germline V gene are DFQATT and SNEGSKA (reference sequence). CDR3 size: 13 residues. CDR3 coding DNA: TGCAGTGCTAGAGATATGGGGTCCGGGGAGCTGTTTTTT. Amino acids: CSARDMGSGELFF.

The rearrangement joins TRBV6-5 to TRBJ2-7, with a tentative D call TRBD2 (5 bases). CDR1 is MNHEY, CDR2 SVGAGI, per germline. V was shortened by 5 bases and J by 7 bases, with 15 bases between the two germline ends. This CDR3 contains 13 residues. This chain's CDR3 is CASSPRTGREQYV. The CDR3 DNA follows: TGTGCCAGCAGTCCCAGGACTGGACGGGAGCAGTACGTC.

Worth noting for this clonotype: This may arise from a read error, as a much more abundant clone is one base away. V is TRBV29-1 and J is TRBJ2-3; no clear D. The CDR3 covers 13 residues. Germline values: CDR1 SQVTM, CDR2 ANQGSEA. CDR3 nucleotides: TGCAGCGTTGAGGTATGGAGCACAGATACGCTGTATTTT. Translating gives CSVEVWSTDTLYF.

This chain uses TRBV15 with TRBJ2-7; unclear D gene. This CDR3 region has 13 residues. Germline values: CDR1 LNHNV, CDR2 YYDKDF (reference sequence). The V end lost 4 bases, the J end lost 4 bases, and 11 bases lay between the germline ends. The CDR3 coding sequence is TGTGCCACCAGCATCCGGACCGATTACGAGCAGTACTTC. Its protein is CATSIRTDYEQYF.

The table lists this clonotype with a few counts. V gene TRBV19 combines with J gene TRBJ2-3, with D unresolved. The V gene's germline CDR1 is LNHDA and CDR2 SQIVND (reference sequence). The CDR3 loop spans 14 amino acids. Trimming pared 6 bases from V and 0 bases from J, leaving 10 bases between. The CDR3 is CASRVTYSTDTQYF. Here the CDR3 DNA reads TGTGCCAGTAGGGTCACATACAGCACAGATACGCAGTATTTT.

The chain joins TRBV5-5 to TRBJ2-6, with D uncertain. Germline CDR1 is SGHKS and CDR2 is YYEKEE (reference sequence). The CDR3 consists of 15 residues. Trimming took off 0 bases at V and 3 bases at J, with 7 bases between the two ends. The CDR3 DNA reads as TGTGCCAGCAGCTTGGGGTTTAGTGGGGCCAACGTCCTGACTTTC. Translation gives CASSLGFSGANVLTF.

The rearrangement uses TRBV20-1 and TRBJ2-3; TRBD1 aligns across 7 bases. The CDR3 loop spans 13 amino acids. V dropped 8 bases and J dropped 10; count of bases not matched to a gene: 15. CDR1 is DFQATT, CDR2 SNEGSKA, per germline (reference sequence). CDR3 in DNA: TGCAGTATGGGACAGATGGTTGGCGTAGCGCAGTATTTT. Amino acids: CSMGQMVGVAQYF.

This clonotype has a count of ten or more. The chain has TRBV5-1 and TRBJ2-3; D remains unclear. With 1 base removed from V and 0 bases from J, the gap between germline ends came to 18 bases. Germline V gene sequence: CDR1 SGHRS, CDR2 YFSETQ. This CDR3 is 18 amino acids long. CDR3: CASSLKASRGPSTDTQYF. The CDR3, as DNA: TGCGCCAGCAGCTTGAAAGCATCGAGAGGTCCTAGCACAGATACGCAGTATTTT. Based on the CDR3 plus reference TRBV5-1 and TRBJ2-3, the full variable domain is KAGVTQTPRYLIKTRGQQVTLSCSPISGHRSVSWYQQTPGQGLQFLFEYFSETQRNKGNFPGRFSGRQFSNSRSEMNVSTLELGDSALYLCASSLKASRGPSTDTQYFGPGTRLTVL.

This rearrangement joins TRBV25-1 to TRBJ1-6, with D unresolved. Trimming left V 4 bases short and J 0 bases short, with 4 bases between. Looked up from germline, CDR1 is MGHDK and CDR2 is SYGVNS. The CDR3 is made up of 14 amino acids. CDR3 in amino acids: CASSGSSYNSPLHF. The CDR3 DNA is TGTGCCAGCAGTGGGAGCTCCTATAATTCACCCCTCCACTTT.

This clonotype was seen a handful of times. The chain has TRBV9 and TRBJ2-3, with a tentative D call TRBD2 (5 bases). Germline CDR1 and CDR2: SGDLS and YYNGEE. The CDR3 extends over 12 amino acids. V shed 3 bases and J shed 6 bases, with 8 bases lying between them. The CDR3 is CASSAGWDTQYF. CDR3 bases: TGTGCCAGCAGCGCGGGGTGGGATACGCAGTATTTT.

This rearrangement joins TRBV20-1 to TRBJ1-6; 7 nucleotides agree with TRBD1. The V gene end was trimmed by 3 bases and the J gene end by 7 bases; junction bases not matched to a gene: 6. The CDR3 contains 14 residues. The germline gives CDR1 DFQATT, CDR2 SNEGSKA (reference sequence). The CDR3 DNA sequence: TGCAGTGCTAGTCGGGACAGCGAGAATTCACCCCTCCACTTT. Translation gives CSASRDSENSPLHF.

The rearrangement uses TRBV7-2 and TRBJ2-1; TRBD2 might be the D (5 bases). Germline V gene lookup returns CDR1 SGHTA and CDR2 FQGNSA. The germline V and J ends were trimmed by 4 bases and 9 bases, with 16 bases remaining between them. The CDR3 loop spans 14 amino acids. The CDR3: CASSSRTGYGEQFF. CDR3 in DNA: TGTGCCAGCAGCTCCCGGACGGGGTATGGTGAGCAGTTCTTC. Variable domain in full (rest from reference TRBV7-2 and TRBJ2-1): GAGVSQSPSNKVTEKGKDVELRCDPISGHTALYWYRQSLGQGLEFLIYFQGNSAPDKSGLPSDRFSAERTGGSVSTLTIQRTQQEDSAVYLCASSSRTGYGEQFFGPGTRLTVL.

This clonotype was detected many times. This rearrangement joins TRBV5-6 to TRBJ1-5, with D perhaps TRBD1 (5 bases). Trimming removed 2 bases from V and 5 bases from J, with 14 bases in between. Germline V gene data show CDR1 as SGHDT and CDR2 as YYEEEE. The CDR3 runs 15 residues. CDR3 coding DNA: TGTGCCAGCAGCTTATCCGGGGCCGGGCATCAGCCCCAGCATTTT. Protein: CASSLSGAGHQPQHF. The full variable domain, its missing parts supplied by reference TRBV5-6 and TRBJ1-5, is DAGVTQSPTHLIKTRGQQVTLRCSPKSGHDTVSWYQQALGQGPQFIFQYYEEEERQRGNFPDRFSGHQFPNYSSELNVNALLLGDSALYLCASSLSGAGHQPQHFGDGTRLSIL.

The V gene is TRBV19, the J gene TRBJ1-5; D gene unclear. This CDR3 contains 12 residues. Germline lookup yields CDR1 LNHDA and CDR2 SQIVND (reference sequence). Between the trimmed V and J ends, which lost 5 bases and 7 bases, there was a span of 9 bases. The CDR3 loop reads CASSYPPQPQHF. CDR3 bases: TGTGCCAGTAGTTACCCTCCGCAGCCCCAGCATTTT.

This clonotype was picked up many times. The chain employs TRBV5-1 and TRBJ2-3; tentatively, D is TRBD1 (5 bases). Germline V gene data show CDR1 as SGHRS and CDR2 as YFSETQ. V was clipped by 5 bases and J by 2 bases, with 12 bases between them. The CDR3 loop spans 14 amino acids. CDR3 amino acids: CASRENRNTDTQYF. CDR3 DNA sequence: TGCGCCAGCAGGGAGAACAGGAACACAGATACGCAGTATTTT.

This clonotype was recorded at least ten times. The chain is built from TRBV18 and TRBJ1-2, with 7 bases fitting TRBD1. The CDR3 has 15 residues. Per the germline V gene, CDR1 is KGHSH and CDR2 is LQKENI. Losses at the gene ends were 4 bases for V and 0 bases for J; bases not matched to a gene: 5. The CDR3 DNA is TGTGCCAGCTCACTCCTACAGGGGACTAACTATGGCTACACCTTC. Protein product: CASSLLQGTNYGYTF.

This clonotype appeared a few times. Here the CDR3 reads CASSSSQAGLGQETQYF. CDR3 in DNA: TGTGCCAGCAGCTCATCACAGGCGGGACTAGGCCAAGAGACCCAGTACTTC. The rearrangement uses TRBV9 and TRBJ2-5; TRBD2 aligns across 8 bases. The J segment lost 1 base and the V segment lost 4 bases, leaving 12 bases of the junction unmatched. This CDR3 comprises 17 residues. CDR1 and CDR2 (germline): SGDLS, YYNGEE.

This clonotype was seen only a few times. This chain uses TRBV3-1 with TRBJ1-5, with 7 bases aligning to TRBD1. V lost 1 base, J lost 9 bases, and 3 bases stayed unmatched. Germline CDR1 and CDR2: LGHDT and YNNKEL (reference sequence). The CDR3 consists of 13 residues. The CDR3 bases are TGTGCCAGCAGCCAAGTGGCAGGGGGGCCCCAGCATTTT. Translating gives CASSQVAGGPQHF.

J is TRBJ1-4 and V is TRBV7-2, with D possibly matching TRBD1 (6 bases). This CDR3 is built from 14 residues. CDR1 and CDR2 from the germline V gene are SGHTA and FQGNSA. The ends were cut back, 4 bases at V and 5 bases at J, with 11 bases in the middle. CDR3 loop: CASSSTGRNEKLFF. CDR3 coding DNA: TGTGCCAGCAGCTCCACAGGGCGGAATGAAAAACTGTTTTTT.